The T cell receptor (beta chain) described here comes from a study of CXCR3-negative and CXCR3-positive naive CD8 T cells (dated by TCRdb to the late 2010s). Broadly, across the study: In total, roughly 140 million TRB reads were obtained, which works out to roughly 1.5 +/- 0.3 million reads per library. Diversity and physicochemical repertoire analyses covered 11 donors pooled from two independent experiments. TRBV-TRBJ cluster analysis included naive subsets from 5 donors and memory cells from 3 donors. General study outcomes and caveats: Because surface CD5, which is linked to self-reactivity in mice, was comparable between the naive subsets, TCR interaction strength was also inferred from the physicochemical properties of TRB CDR3s. Freshly isolated PBMCs were used for most assays because CXCR3 expression partially decreased after cryopreservation. Repertoire diversity was comparably high in both naive subsets but much lower in memory CD8+ T cells. Similar TRBV-TRBJ usage was shown by naive CXCR3-negative and CXCR3-positive cells from the same donor, whereas distinct patterns were shown by memory cells. TRB CDR3s from CXCR3-positive naive cells showed higher hydrophobicity (lower Kidera factor 4), lower energy, and higher strength and volume indices than CXCR3-negative naive cells.

A note on this clonotype: Its antigen specificity is not known.

TCRdb records NextSeq 550 as the sequencer. The Human TCR Profiling Kit (MiLaboratory) was used to prepare UMI-labeled 5' RACE TRB cDNA libraries. cDNA synthesis used the entire amount of extracted RNA, and PCR amplification then used the entire amount of cDNA produced. The libraries were made side by side, with each library going through the same number of PCR cycles. Under the source paper's analysis protocol: About 53,000 +/- 9,400 unique UMI-labeled TRB cDNA molecules per library were extracted with MIGEC and MiXCR, with at least two reads per UMI required. Each library averaged around 40,000 +/- 10,000 functional in-frame TRB CDR3 nucleotide clonotypes without stop codons. After downsampling to 5000 UMI-labeled TRB molecules per sample, diversity metrics, including normalized Shannon-Wiener and Chao1, were computed in VDJtools. VDJtools was used to calculate clonotype-size-weighted physicochemical properties of the central five CDR3 residues, namely interaction energy, strength, volume and Kidera factor 4. TCRdb reprocessed the raw reads; every CDR3 protein sequence is a single record, and DNA is not supplied. The authors' filters were not applied to this entry. This sample's records show 65,000 to 75,000 distinct CDR3 sequences. Clones ranked in the top ten supply approximately 0.71% of the sample.

Each CD8+ T cell subset was flow-sorted in triplicate, with fewer than 350,000 cells per subset placed directly into RLT lysis buffer. Naive CD8+ T cells were defined stringently as CD45RO-CCR7+CD27+CD95- to exclude memory contaminants. Standard density gradient centrifugation was used to isolate peripheral blood mononuclear cells from buffy coats. Naive CXCR3-negative and CXCR3-positive CD8+ T cells were flow-sorted using a FACSAria III. Total RNA was extracted from sorted cells using an RNeasy Mini Kit. CDR1 SEHNR and CDR2 FQNEAQ are derived from the germline V gene (reference sequence). From the cysteine through the phenylalanine, the CDR3 covers 13 amino acids. The DNA is not on file.

Rearrangement joined TRBV7-9 to TRBJ2-3; TCRdb's assignment of TRBD1 cannot be checked, as there is no DNA. Sequences were obtained from naive CXCR3+ CD8+ T cells from blood. In light of the paper, this sample's cell subset or site label describes: CD45RO-CCR7+CD27+CD95- naive CD8+ T cells expressing CXCR3 (TNR3+). The clonotype originates from a human donor in good health. Some clones in this sample may be carry-over from other donors' samples. CDR3 region: CASSLPLTDTQYF.